The rows below give T cell receptor beta chains drawn from one sample of a study of blood T cells in healthy people across ages. TCRdb redid the calling of the 5' RACE reads with MiXCR, one entry per CDR3 protein. The top ten hold 7.7% of the sample, which has 1.5 million to 2 million distinct CDR3 sequences, approximately 30% seen once. Source material: blood. These TCRs come from a woman between 25 and 40 years old in good health. The CDR3 runs from the conserved cysteine through the conserved F or W. The D gene is left open where the match is weak. Size is stated for part of the rows, as once, few or many counts, or as a class when the clone is expanded.

J: TRBJ2-1
size: -
D: TRBD2
V: TRBV14
CDR3: CASSQGAAGALNEQFF
DNA: TGTGCCAGCAGCCAAGGGGCAGCGGGAGCACTTAATGAGCAGTTCTTC

J: TRBJ2-3
size: few
D: TRBD2
V: TRBV20-1
CDR3: CSAGGAGGHADTQYF
DNA: TGCAGTGCTGGGGGAGCGGGGGGGCATGCAGATACGCAGTATTTT

J: TRBJ1-6
size: few
D: -
V: TRBV7-2
CDR3: CASSLAGGGSPLHF
DNA: TGTGCCAGCAGCTTAGCGGGAGGGGGATCACCCCTCCACTTT

J: TRBJ1-1
size: -
D: -
V: TRBV28
CDR3: CASKRAAPLNTEAFF
DNA: TGTGCCAGCAAGAGGGCAGCTCCTTTGAACACTGAAGCTTTCTTT

J: TRBJ2-7
size: -
D: -
V: TRBV29-1
CDR3: CSVSRDTEYPLYNEQYF
DNA: TGCAGCGTTAGCAGGGACACAGAATACCCCCTTTACAATGAGCAGTACTTC

J: TRBJ2-3
size: few
D: -
V: TRBV6-5
CDR3: CASSYLVASTDTQYF
DNA: TGTGCCAGCAGTTACCTGGTAGCTAGCACAGATACACAGTATTTT

J: TRBJ2-2
size: -
D: -
V: TRBV5-1
CDR3: CASWDTSNTGELFF
DNA: TGCGCCAGCTGGGACACCTCGAACACCGGGGAGCTGTTTTTT

J: TRBJ2-5
size: -
D: -
V: TRBV7-3
CDR3: CASSSLGRYF
DNA: TGTGCCAGCAGCTCCCTTGGGCGGTACTTC

J: TRBJ2-5
size: few
D: TRBD2
V: TRBV5-1
CDR3: CASSLVSGGGVSETQYF
DNA: TGCGCCAGCAGCTTGGTTTCGGGGGGGGGCGTTTCAGAGACCCAGTACTTC

J: TRBJ1-2
size: few
D: TRBD1
V: TRBV9
CDR3: CASSVSQGAVKDYGYTF
DNA: TGTGCCAGCAGCGTATCGCAGGGGGCCGTAAAGGACTATGGCTACACCTTC

J: TRBJ2-1
size: few
D: TRBD2
V: TRBV7-3
CDR3: CASSLGGNGEQFF
DNA: TGTGCCAGCAGCTTGGGGGGGAATGGTGAGCAGTTCTTC

J: TRBJ2-7
size: few
D: -
V: TRBV18
CDR3: CASSPRFEQYF
DNA: TGTGCCAGCTCACCGCGGTTCGAGCAGTACTTC

J: TRBJ1-2
size: once
D: -
V: TRBV7-9
CDR3: CASSLAAGGGDGYTF
DNA: TGTGCCAGCAGCTTAGCAGCGGGAGGGGGTGACGGCTACACCTTC

J: TRBJ1-1
size: few
D: TRBD1
V: TRBV6-1
CDR3: CASSIRQGPEAFF
DNA: TGTGCCAGCAGTATCCGACAGGGACCTGAAGCTTTCTTT

J: TRBJ2-1
size: few
D: -
V: TRBV7-2
CDR3: CASTLSLRYRRTPYNEQFF
DNA: TGTGCCAGCACCCTCTCGTTGCGGTATCGAAGGACTCCCTACAATGAGCAGTTCTTC

J: TRBJ1-2
size: few
D: -
V: TRBV29-1
CDR3: CSVPTGVYGYTF
DNA: TGCAGCGTTCCAACGGGGGTCTATGGCTACACCTTC

J: TRBJ1-1
size: -
D: -
V: TRBV3-1
CDR3: CASSQVWNTEAFF
DNA: TGTGCCAGCAGCCAAGTTTGGAACACTGAAGCTTTCTTT

J: TRBJ2-1
size: -
D: -
V: TRBV6-5
CDR3: CASSSPGVGREFF
DNA: TGTGCCAGCAGTTCCCCGGGGGTAGGGCGGGAGTTCTTC

J: TRBJ2-3
size: once
D: -
V: TRBV5-5
CDR3: CASSFPPPSTDTQYF
DNA: TGTGCCAGCAGCTTTCCTCCCCCGTCCACAGATACGCAGTATTTT

J: TRBJ1-2
size: -
D: -
V: TRBV12-3/TRBV12-4
CDR3: CASSLAQGARYGYTF
DNA: TGTGCCAGCAGTTTAGCGCAAGGGGCACGCTATGGCTACACCTTC

J: TRBJ2-6
size: many
D: TRBD1
V: TRBV7-2
CDR3: CASSPRNTGDSGANVLTF
DNA: TGTGCCAGCAGCCCACGGAATACAGGGGACTCTGGGGCCAACGTCCTGACTTTC

J: TRBJ2-1
size: -
D: TRBD2
V: TRBV4-1
CDR3: CASSQPAGRQFF
DNA: TGCGCCAGCAGCCAACCAGCGGGGCGGCAGTTCTTC

J: TRBJ2-5
size: -
D: -
V: TRBV24-1
CDR3: CATSDATGTGQETQYF
DNA: TGTGCCACCAGTGATGCCACCGGGACTGGCCAAGAGACCCAGTACTTC

J: TRBJ2-1
size: -
D: TRBD2
V: TRBV9
CDR3: CASSVGGGDNEQFF
DNA: TGTGCCAGCAGCGTAGGTGGGGGGGACAATGAGCAGTTCTTC

J: TRBJ2-3
size: -
D: -
V: TRBV10-3
CDR3: CAITDTDTQYF
DNA: TGTGCCATCACAGACACAGATACGCAGTATTTT

J: TRBJ1-1
size: few
D: TRBD1
V: TRBV30
CDR3: CAWSGDRERSAFF
DNA: TGTGCCTGGAGCGGGGACAGGGAACGGTCGGCTTTCTTT

J: TRBJ2-1
size: many
D: -
V: TRBV7-2
CDR3: CASSLALANEQFF
DNA: TGTGCCAGCAGCTTAGCACTAGCCAATGAGCAGTTCTTC

J: TRBJ2-2
size: many
D: -
V: TRBV6-2/TRBV6-3
CDR3: CASSRGSGELFF
DNA: TGTGCCAGCAGTCGGGGGTCCGGGGAGCTGTTTTTT